The 2 T cell receptor beta chains in this list originate from one sample, sequenced in a study of OX40 agonist ivuxolimab in advanced cancers. The library was prepared using the immunoSEQ multiplex PCR assay. TCRdb obtained this table from immuneACCESS and retained in-frame rearrangements with V and J assigned. These tables miss some clones; where compared with another copy, unresolved V genes account for less than half of the shortfall, and the remainder is unexplained. The sample profile shows tens of thousands of clones; over 80% of them were found once. The biggest ten clones account for more than 1.5% of the sample. The sequencing here drew on CD4+ or CD8+ T cells sorted from blood, taken in a trial of the OX40 agonist ivuxolimab. These receptors all come from an adult with an advanced solid tumor such as melanoma, head and neck, liver or kidney cancer.

The chain employs TRBV25-1 and TRBJ2-7; D may match TRBD1 or TRBD2 (5 bases each). The CDR3 totals 15 residues. Germline CDR1 MGHDK, CDR2 SYGVNS. V was trimmed by 2 bases and J by 0 bases, leaving 11 bases between them. The CDR3 region has the DNA TGTGCCAGCAGTGAACCCGGGGCACCCTCCTACGAGCAGTACTTC. It encodes CASSEPGAPSYEQYF.

This rearrangement joins TRBV6-5 to TRBJ2-7, with TRBD1 matching over 9 bases. The CDR3 is 12 residues long. V lost 6 bases, J lost 5 bases, and 2 bases stayed unmatched. From germline, CDR1 is MNHEY and CDR2 SVGAGI. CDR3 in DNA: TGTGCCAGCAGGGGACAGGGCGACGAGCAGTACTTC. Translating gives CASRGQGDEQYF.